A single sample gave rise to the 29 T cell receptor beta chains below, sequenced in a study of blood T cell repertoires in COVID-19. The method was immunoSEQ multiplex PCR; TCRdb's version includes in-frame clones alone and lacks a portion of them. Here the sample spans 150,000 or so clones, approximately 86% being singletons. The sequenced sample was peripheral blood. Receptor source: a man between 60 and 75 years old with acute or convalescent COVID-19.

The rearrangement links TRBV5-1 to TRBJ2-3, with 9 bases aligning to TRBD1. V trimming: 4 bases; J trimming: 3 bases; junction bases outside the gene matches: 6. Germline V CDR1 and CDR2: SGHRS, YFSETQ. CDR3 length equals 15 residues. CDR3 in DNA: TGCGCCAGCAGCCCTGGACAGGGGTGGACAGATACGCAGTATTTT. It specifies CASSPGQGWTDTQYF.

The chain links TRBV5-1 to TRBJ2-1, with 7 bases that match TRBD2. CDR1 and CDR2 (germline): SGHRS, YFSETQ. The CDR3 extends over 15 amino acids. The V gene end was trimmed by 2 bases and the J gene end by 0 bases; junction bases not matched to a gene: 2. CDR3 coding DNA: TGCGCCAGCAGCTTAGCGGGGAGCTCCTACAATGAGCAGTTCTTC. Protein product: CASSLAGSSYNEQFF.

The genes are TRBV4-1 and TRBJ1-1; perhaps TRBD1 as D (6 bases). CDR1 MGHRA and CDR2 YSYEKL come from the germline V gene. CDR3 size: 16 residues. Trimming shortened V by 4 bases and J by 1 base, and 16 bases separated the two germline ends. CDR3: CASSLTPQGRNTEAFF. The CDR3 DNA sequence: TGCGCCAGCAGCCTAACACCACAGGGACGGAACACTGAAGCTTTCTTT.

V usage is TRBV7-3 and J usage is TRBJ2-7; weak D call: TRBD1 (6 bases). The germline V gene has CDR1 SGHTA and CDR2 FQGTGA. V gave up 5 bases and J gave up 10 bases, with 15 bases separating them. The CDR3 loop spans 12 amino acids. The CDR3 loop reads CASSTQGGPQYF. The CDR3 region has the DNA TGTGCCAGCAGCACCCAAGGGGGTCCCCAGTACTTC.

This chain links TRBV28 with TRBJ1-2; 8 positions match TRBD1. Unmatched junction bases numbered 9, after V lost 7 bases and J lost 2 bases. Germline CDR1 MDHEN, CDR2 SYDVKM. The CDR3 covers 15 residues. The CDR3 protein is CASMSTGAFNYGYTF. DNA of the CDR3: TGTGCCAGCATGTCGACAGGGGCCTTCAACTATGGCTACACCTTC.

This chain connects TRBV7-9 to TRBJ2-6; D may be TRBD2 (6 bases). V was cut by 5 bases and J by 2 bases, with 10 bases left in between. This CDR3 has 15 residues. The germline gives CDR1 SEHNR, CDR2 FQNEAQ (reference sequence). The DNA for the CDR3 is TGTGCCAGCAGCCAACGCGGGGCTGGGGCCAACGTCCTGACTTTC. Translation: CASSQRGAGANVLTF.

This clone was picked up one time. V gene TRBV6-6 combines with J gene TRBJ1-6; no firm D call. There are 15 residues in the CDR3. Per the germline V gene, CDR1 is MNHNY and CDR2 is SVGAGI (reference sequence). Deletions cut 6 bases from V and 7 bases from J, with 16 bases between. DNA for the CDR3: TGTGCCAGCAGATTGATGGGTTCAGGCAATTCACCCCTCCACTTT. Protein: CASRLMGSGNSPLHF.

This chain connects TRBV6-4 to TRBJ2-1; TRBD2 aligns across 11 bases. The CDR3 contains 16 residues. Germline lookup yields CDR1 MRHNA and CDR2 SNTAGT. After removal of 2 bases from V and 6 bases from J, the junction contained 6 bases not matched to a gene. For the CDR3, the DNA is TGTGCCAGCAGTGACGGGTTGACTAGCGGGGTCAATGAGCAGTTCTTC. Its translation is CASSDGLTSGVNEQFF.

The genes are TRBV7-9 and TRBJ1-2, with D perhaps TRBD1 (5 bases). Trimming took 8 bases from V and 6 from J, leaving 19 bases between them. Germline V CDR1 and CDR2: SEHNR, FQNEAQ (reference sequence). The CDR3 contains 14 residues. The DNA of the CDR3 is TGTGCCAGCGCCACTCAGGGCGGGGTGGATGGCTACACCTTC. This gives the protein CASATQGGVDGYTF.

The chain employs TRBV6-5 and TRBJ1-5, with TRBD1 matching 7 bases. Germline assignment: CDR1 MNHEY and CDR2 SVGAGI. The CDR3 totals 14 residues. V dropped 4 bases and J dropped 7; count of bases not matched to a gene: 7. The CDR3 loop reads CASSSLTGVQPQHF. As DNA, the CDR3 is TGTGCCAGCAGTTCGCTCACAGGGGTGCAGCCCCAGCATTTT.

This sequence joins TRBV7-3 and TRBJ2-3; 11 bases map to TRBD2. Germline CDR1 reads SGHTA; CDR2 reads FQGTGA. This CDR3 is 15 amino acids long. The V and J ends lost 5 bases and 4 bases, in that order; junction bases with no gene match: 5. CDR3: CASSPGLADADTQYF. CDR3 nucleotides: TGTGCCAGCAGCCCGGGACTAGCGGACGCAGATACGCAGTATTTT.

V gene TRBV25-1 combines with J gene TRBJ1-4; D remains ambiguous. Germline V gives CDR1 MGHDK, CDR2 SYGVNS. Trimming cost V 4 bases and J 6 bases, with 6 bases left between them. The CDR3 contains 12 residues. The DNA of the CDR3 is TGTGCCAGCAGTGCTAGTTATGAAAAACTGTTTTTT. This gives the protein CASSASYEKLFF.

The CDR3 DNA reads as TGTGCCAGCAGTTTGGCCCAGGGGGACTTTGAAGCTTTCTTT. It translates to CASSLAQGDFEAFF. The gene calls are TRBV28 and TRBJ1-1; TRBD1 aligns across 7 bases. This CDR3 contains 14 residues. Germline V gives CDR1 MDHEN, CDR2 SYDVKM. The trim removed 3 bases at V and 7 bases at J, leaving 8 bases unmatched.

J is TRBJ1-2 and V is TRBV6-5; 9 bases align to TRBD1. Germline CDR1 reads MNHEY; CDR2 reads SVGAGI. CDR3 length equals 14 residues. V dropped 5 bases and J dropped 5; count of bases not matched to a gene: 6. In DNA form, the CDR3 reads TGTGCCAGCAGTACAATACAGGGGGCGTATGGCTACACCTTC. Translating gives CASSTIQGAYGYTF.

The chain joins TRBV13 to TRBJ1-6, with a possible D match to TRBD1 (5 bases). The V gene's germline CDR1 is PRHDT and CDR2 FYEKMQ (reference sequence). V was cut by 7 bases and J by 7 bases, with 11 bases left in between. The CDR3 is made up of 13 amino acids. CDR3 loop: CASTQGLNSPLHF. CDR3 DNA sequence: TGTGCCAGCACGCAGGGCTTGAATTCACCCCTCCACTTT.

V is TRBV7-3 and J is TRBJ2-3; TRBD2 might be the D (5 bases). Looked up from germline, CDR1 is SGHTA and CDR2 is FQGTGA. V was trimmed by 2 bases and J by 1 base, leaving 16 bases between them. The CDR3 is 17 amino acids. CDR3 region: CASSLPASGIGTDTQYF. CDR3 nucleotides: TGTGCCAGCAGCTTACCCGCTTCGGGGATAGGCACAGATACGCAGTATTTT.

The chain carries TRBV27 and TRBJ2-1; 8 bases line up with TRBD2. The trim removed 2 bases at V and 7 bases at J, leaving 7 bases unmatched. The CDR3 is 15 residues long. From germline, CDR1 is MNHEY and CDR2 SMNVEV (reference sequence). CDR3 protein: CASSLVSGSLNEQFF. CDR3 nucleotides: TGTGCCAGCAGTTTAGTCAGCGGGAGTTTAAATGAGCAGTTCTTC.

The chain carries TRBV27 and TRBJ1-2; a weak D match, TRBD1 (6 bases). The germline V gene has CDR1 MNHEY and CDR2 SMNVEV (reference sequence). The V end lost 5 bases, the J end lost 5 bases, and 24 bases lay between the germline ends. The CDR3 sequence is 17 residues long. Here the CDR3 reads CASSRVRPGPRGYGYTF. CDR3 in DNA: TGTGCCAGCAGTCGGGTCCGCCCGGGACCCAGGGGATATGGCTACACCTTC.

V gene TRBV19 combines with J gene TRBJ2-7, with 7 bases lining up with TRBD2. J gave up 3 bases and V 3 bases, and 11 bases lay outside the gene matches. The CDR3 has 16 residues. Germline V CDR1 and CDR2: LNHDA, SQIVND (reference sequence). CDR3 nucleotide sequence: TGTGCCAGTAGTATGACGTCTAGCGGAAGATTCTACGAGCAGTACTTC. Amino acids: CASSMTSSGRFYEQYF.

CDR3 protein: CASSTQGNSPLHF. The CDR3 DNA follows: TGTGCCAGTAGTACCCAGGGGAATTCACCCCTCCACTTT. The chain has TRBV19 and TRBJ1-6; the D gene is possibly TRBD1 (6 bases). The CDR3 loop spans 13 amino acids. With 4 bases removed from V and 7 bases from J, the gap between germline ends came to 8 bases. Germline values: CDR1 LNHDA, CDR2 SQIVND (reference sequence).

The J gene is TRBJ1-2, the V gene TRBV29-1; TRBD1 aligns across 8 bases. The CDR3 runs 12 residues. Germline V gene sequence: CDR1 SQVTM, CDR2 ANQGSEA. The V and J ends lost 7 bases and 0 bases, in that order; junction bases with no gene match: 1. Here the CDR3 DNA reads TGCAGCGCGGGACAGGCTAACTATGGCTACACCTTC. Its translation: CSAGQANYGYTF.

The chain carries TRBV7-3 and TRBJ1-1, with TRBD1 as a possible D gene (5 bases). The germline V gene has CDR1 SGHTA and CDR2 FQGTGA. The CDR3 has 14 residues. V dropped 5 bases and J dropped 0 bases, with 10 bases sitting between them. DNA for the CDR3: TGTGCCAGCAGCCCCCAGGGATTGAACACTGAAGCTTTCTTT. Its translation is CASSPQGLNTEAFF.

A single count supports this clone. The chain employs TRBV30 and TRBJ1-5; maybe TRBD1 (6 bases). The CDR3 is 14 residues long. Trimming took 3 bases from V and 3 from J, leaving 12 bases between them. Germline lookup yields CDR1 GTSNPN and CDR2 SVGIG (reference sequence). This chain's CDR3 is CAWRPTGLNQPQHF. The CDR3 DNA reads TGTGCCTGGAGACCTACAGGGCTCAATCAGCCCCAGCATTTT. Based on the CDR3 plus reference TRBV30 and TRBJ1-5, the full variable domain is SQTIHQWPATLVQPVGSPLSLECTVEGTSNPNLYWYRQAAGRGLQLLFYSVGIGQISSEVPQNLSASRPQDRQFILSSKKLLLSDSGFYLCAWRPTGLNQPQHFGDGTRLSIL.

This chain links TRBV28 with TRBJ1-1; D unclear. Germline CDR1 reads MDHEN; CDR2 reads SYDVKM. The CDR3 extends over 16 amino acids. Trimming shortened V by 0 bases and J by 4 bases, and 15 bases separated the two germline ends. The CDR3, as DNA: TGTGCCAGCAGTTTATGGGGAAGGGCTGGGAGCACTGAAGCTTTCTTT. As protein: CASSLWGRAGSTEAFF. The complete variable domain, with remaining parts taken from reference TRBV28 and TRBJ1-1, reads DVKVTQSSRYLVKRTGEKVFLECVQDMDHENMFWYRQDPGLGLRLIYFSYDVKMKEKGDIPEGYSVSREKKERFSLILESASTNQTSMYLCASSLWGRAGSTEAFFGQGTRLTVV.

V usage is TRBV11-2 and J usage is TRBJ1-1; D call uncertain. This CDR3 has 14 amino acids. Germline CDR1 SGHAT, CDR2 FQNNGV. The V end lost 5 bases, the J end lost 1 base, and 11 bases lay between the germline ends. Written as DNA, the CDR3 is TGTGCCAGCAGCCCATTCCGGGGGAACACTGAAGCTTTCTTT. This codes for CASSPFRGNTEAFF.

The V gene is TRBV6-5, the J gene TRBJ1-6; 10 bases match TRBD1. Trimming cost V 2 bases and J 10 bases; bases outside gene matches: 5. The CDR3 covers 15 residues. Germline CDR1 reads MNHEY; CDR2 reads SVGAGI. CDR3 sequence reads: CASSYTGQGLSPLHF. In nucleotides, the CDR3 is TGTGCCAGCAGTTACACGGGACAGGGGTTATCACCCCTCCACTTT.

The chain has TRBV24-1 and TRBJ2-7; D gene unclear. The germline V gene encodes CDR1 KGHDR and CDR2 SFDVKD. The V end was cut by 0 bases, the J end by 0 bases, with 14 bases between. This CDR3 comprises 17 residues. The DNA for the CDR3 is TGTGCCACCAGTGATTTGCCAGGTAGACCCAGCTCCTACGAGCAGTACTTC. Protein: CATSDLPGRPSSYEQYF.

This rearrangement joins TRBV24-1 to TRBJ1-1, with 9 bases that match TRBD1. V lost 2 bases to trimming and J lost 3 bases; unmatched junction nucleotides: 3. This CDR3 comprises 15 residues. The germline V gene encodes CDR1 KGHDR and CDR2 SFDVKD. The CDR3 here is CATSDSRTGDTEAFF. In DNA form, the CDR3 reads TGTGCCACCAGTGATTCCCGGACAGGGGACACTGAAGCTTTCTTT.

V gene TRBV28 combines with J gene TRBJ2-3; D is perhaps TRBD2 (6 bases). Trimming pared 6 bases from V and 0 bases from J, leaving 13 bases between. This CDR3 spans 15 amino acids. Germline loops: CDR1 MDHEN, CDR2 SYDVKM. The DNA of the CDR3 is TGTGCCAGCAGGACCGGAGGGTTTAGCACAGATACGCAGTATTTT. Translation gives CASRTGGFSTDTQYF.